Following are 26 T cell receptor beta chains from one sample sequenced in a study of blood T cell repertoires in COVID-19. Only in-frame clones appear in the TCRdb table, and some are missing; sequencing was by immunoSEQ multiplex PCR. In the table there are almost 400,000 clones, approximately 87% of which are singletons. The sequenced sample was PBMCs or T cells enriched from blood (not recorded which). The receptors were sampled from a woman aged 25 to 39 with acute COVID-19.

This chain uses TRBV10-1 with TRBJ2-3; tentatively, D is TRBD2 (6 bases). The germline V gene has CDR1 WNHNN and CDR2 SYGVQD (reference sequence). This CDR3 contains 15 residues. Trimming removed 0 bases from V and 4 bases from J, with 11 bases in between. CDR3: CASSESVSGADTQYF. The CDR3 DNA reads as TGCGCCAGCAGTGAGTCGGTTTCGGGGGCAGATACGCAGTATTTT.

J is TRBJ1-2 and V is TRBV3-1 (or the pseudogene TRBV3-2); 7 bases align to TRBD1. V trimming: 4 bases; J trimming: 0 bases; junction bases outside the gene matches: 11. This CDR3 is built from 17 residues. Germline V lookup: CDR1 LGHDT, CDR2 YNNKEL (reference sequence). CDR3 in amino acids: CASSRKGTASPNYGYTF. CDR3 DNA sequence: TGTGCCAGCAGCCGTAAAGGGACAGCAAGTCCTAACTATGGCTACACCTTC.

V and J are TRBV4-1 and TRBJ1-2; D is unclear. V lost 1 base and J lost 4, with 7 bases in between. Germline V CDR1 and CDR2: MGHRA, YSYEKL. CDR3 length: 13 amino acids. CDR3 amino acids: CASSQGSFYGYTF. For the CDR3, the DNA is TGCGCCAGCAGCCAAGGCAGTTTCTATGGCTACACCTTC.

This clone appeared once. The chain carries TRBV2 and TRBJ1-1, with D unclear. The CDR3 sequence is 12 residues long. CDR1 is SNHLY, CDR2 FYNNEI, per germline. V gave up 7 bases and J gave up 0 bases, with 6 bases separating them. Written as DNA, the CDR3 is TGTGCCAGCACACTGGTGAACACTGAAGCTTTCTTT. It codes for CASTLVNTEAFF. The whole variable domain, filled in from reference TRBV2 and TRBJ1-1, reads EPEVTQTPSHQVTQMGQEVILRCVPISNHLYFYWYRQILGQKVEFLVSFYNNEISEKSEIFDDQFSVERPDGSNFTLKIRSTKLEDSAMYFCASTLVNTEAFFGQGTRLTVV.

V and J are TRBV4-3 and TRBJ2-1; tentatively, D is TRBD1 (5 bases). The CDR3 spans 16 residues. Per germline, CDR1 LGHNA and CDR2 YSLEER. Trimming shortened V by 0 bases and J by 3 bases, and 12 bases separated the two germline ends. CDR3 in DNA: TGCGCCAGCAGCCAAGATAAAGACAGAAGCTACAATGAGCAGTTCTTC. Amino acid sequence: CASSQDKDRSYNEQFF.

The chain carries TRBV19 and TRBJ1-1; D perhaps matches TRBD1 (6 bases). The germline V gene encodes CDR1 LNHDA and CDR2 SQIVND (reference sequence). The CDR3 runs 15 residues. Trimming took off 3 bases at V and 5 bases at J, with 16 bases between the two ends. CDR3 DNA sequence: TGTGCCAGTAGTATGGTAGGAACAGGGAGTACTGAAGCTTTCTTT. It yields the protein CASSMVGTGSTEAFF.

This clone occurred once. This chain uses TRBV3-1 (or the pseudogene TRBV3-2) with TRBJ1-2; D ambiguous. Germline CDR1 is LGHDT and CDR2 is YNNKEL (reference sequence). This CDR3 contains 15 residues. V lost 1 base, J lost 2 bases, and 11 bases lay in between. CDR3 protein: CASSQGGHSNYGYTF. The CDR3 nucleotides read TGTGCCAGCAGCCAAGGCGGTCATTCGAACTATGGCTACACCTTC.

The gene calls are TRBV6-5 and TRBJ1-2; TRBD1 matches 9 bases. In germline, CDR1 is MNHEY, CDR2 SVGAGI. V lost 6 bases, J lost 6 bases, and 5 bases stayed unmatched. This CDR3 spans 13 amino acids. CDR3 nucleotide sequence: TGTGCCAGCAGCTTGACAGGGGGAGATGGCTACACCTTC. Amino acids: CASSLTGGDGYTF.

The V and J genes are TRBV5-6 and TRBJ1-2; D is possibly TRBD1 (6 bases). Looked up from germline, CDR1 is SGHDT and CDR2 is YYEEEE. V shed 4 bases and J shed 4 bases, with 14 bases lying between them. The CDR3 loop spans 14 amino acids. CDR3 DNA sequence: TGTGCCAGCAGCCCGATACAGGGTGGCTATGGCTACACCTTC. Residues: CASSPIQGGYGYTF.

This chain links TRBV18 with TRBJ1-4, with TRBD1 matching over 8 bases. CDR1 KGHSH and CDR2 LQKENI come from the germline V gene. The V and J ends lost 4 bases and 7 bases, in that order; junction bases with no gene match: 11. The CDR3 runs 16 residues. CDR3 protein: CASSHNTGGAGEKLFF. Written as DNA, the CDR3 is TGTGCCAGCTCACACAACACAGGGGGGGCTGGTGAAAAACTGTTTTTT.

A single count supports this clone. The rearrangement links TRBV7-2 to TRBJ2-1; maybe TRBD1 (5 bases). The ends were cut back, 1 base at V and 4 bases at J, with 8 bases in the middle. The length of the CDR3 is 14 residues. Germline V gene lookup returns CDR1 SGHTA and CDR2 FQGNSA. The CDR3 DNA follows: TGTGCCAGCAGCTTAGGACAGAATTACAATGAGCAGTTCTTC. This sequence encodes CASSLGQNYNEQFF.

The chain combines TRBV30 with TRBJ1-6, with 9 bases fitting TRBD1. In germline, CDR1 is GTSNPN, CDR2 SVGIG (reference sequence). This CDR3 region has 16 residues. The trim removed 3 bases at V and 0 bases at J, leaving 3 bases unmatched. DNA for the CDR3: TGTGCCTGGAGGACACAGGGGGCCTCCTATAATTCACCCCTCCACTTT. Translated, it gives CAWRTQGASYNSPLHF.

This chain joins TRBV5-1 and TRBJ2-3; 8 nucleotides match TRBD1. Germline CDR1 reads SGHRS; CDR2 reads YFSETQ. This CDR3 is built from 15 residues. The V gene end was trimmed by 6 bases and the J gene end by 4 bases; junction bases not matched to a gene: 10. CDR3 nucleotide sequence: TGCGCCAGCAAGGGGCGTCAGGGGGCCGCAGATACGCAGTATTTT. As protein: CASKGRQGAADTQYF.

The chain joins TRBV5-1 to TRBJ2-3; possibly TRBD2 for D (6 bases). The CDR3 is made up of 15 amino acids. V lost 1 base, J lost 4 bases, and 13 bases lay in between. Germline CDR1 reads SGHRS; CDR2 reads YFSETQ. CDR3 nucleotide sequence: TGCGCCAGCAGCTTGCCTGGCGGGGACTCAGATACGCAGTATTTT. This codes for CASSLPGGDSDTQYF.

This chain connects TRBV6-1 to TRBJ2-1; 10 bases fit TRBD2. V lost 7 bases to trimming and J lost 0 bases; unmatched junction nucleotides: 12. This CDR3 has 18 residues. Per germline, CDR1 MNHNS and CDR2 SASEGT. The CDR3 bases are TGTGCCAGCACTGACAGCGGGGGGGCTCCGCACTCCTACAATGAGCAGTTCTTC. Its protein is CASTDSGGAPHSYNEQFF.

This chain joins TRBV18 and TRBJ1-1, with 7 bases fitting TRBD1. CDR3 length: 13 residues. Germline assignment: CDR1 KGHSH and CDR2 LQKENI. V was clipped by 8 bases and J by 4 bases; unmatched bases: 7. The CDR3 sequence is CASDRAPGTEAFF. DNA for the CDR3: TGTGCCAGCGACAGGGCCCCTGGCACTGAAGCTTTCTTT.

The genes are TRBV18 and TRBJ1-2; 7 positions agree with TRBD1. Unmatched junction bases numbered 15, after V lost 1 base and J lost 4 bases. In germline, CDR1 is KGHSH, CDR2 LQKENI. The CDR3 sequence is 18 residues long. The CDR3 reads CASSPRNPGTEYFYGYTF. The CDR3 nucleotides read TGTGCCAGCTCACCACGAAACCCAGGGACAGAGTATTTCTATGGCTACACCTTC.

This clone was picked up one time. The V gene is TRBV10-2, the J gene TRBJ2-7; 11 positions agree with TRBD2. V dropped 5 bases and J dropped 0; count of bases not matched to a gene: 3. This CDR3 spans 15 amino acids. Germline loops: CDR1 WSHSY, CDR2 SAAADI. The CDR3 sequence is CASSPGLAGSYEQYF. The CDR3 DNA is TGCGCCAGCAGTCCTGGACTAGCGGGCTCCTACGAGCAGTACTTC.

This chain joins TRBV27 and TRBJ2-7, with 9 bases aligning to TRBD2. This CDR3 spans 17 amino acids. Germline assignment: CDR1 MNHEY and CDR2 SMNVEV (reference sequence). The V gene end was trimmed by 3 bases and the J gene end by 1 base; junction bases not matched to a gene: 10. The DNA of the CDR3 is TGTGCCAGCAGTTTTGGGCTAGCGGGGACGTCGTCCTACGAGCAGTACTTC. Encoded protein: CASSFGLAGTSSYEQYF.

Here the CDR3 DNA reads TGTGCCAGCAGCTTTACAGGGCTGGACTATGGCTACACCTTC. It specifies CASSFTGLDYGYTF. This chain uses TRBV7-9 with TRBJ1-2; D might be TRBD1 (6 bases). Germline V CDR1 and CDR2: SEHNR, FQNEAQ (reference sequence). This CDR3 is 14 amino acids long. Trimming removed 3 bases from V and 3 bases from J, with 11 bases in between.

The chain employs TRBV15 and TRBJ2-7; 8 nucleotides line up with TRBD1. This CDR3 comprises 17 residues. The germline V gene encodes CDR1 LNHNV and CDR2 YYDKDF (reference sequence). Unmatched junction bases numbered 13, after V lost 0 bases and J lost 6 bases. The CDR3 DNA follows: TGTGCCACCAGCAGAGATCGACAGGGGCAAGTGAGAGGCGAGCAGTACTTC. This codes for CATSRDRQGQVRGEQYF. Using reference TRBV15 and TRBJ2-7 for the parts outside the CDR3, the full variable domain is DAMVIQNPRYQVTQFGKPVTLSCSQTLNHNVMYWYQQKSSQAPKLLFHYYDKDFNNEADTPDNFQSRRPNTSFCFLDIRSPGLGDTAMYLCATSRDRQGQVRGEQYFGPGTRLTVT.

The rearrangement uses TRBV19 and TRBJ1-2, with 7 nucleotides matching TRBD1. The CDR3 loop spans 16 amino acids. Per the germline V gene, CDR1 is LNHDA and CDR2 is SQIVND (reference sequence). The V and J ends lost 3 bases and 4 bases, in that order; junction bases with no gene match: 11. The CDR3 is CASSMRQGSYGYGYTF. The CDR3 nucleotides read TGTGCCAGTAGTATGAGACAGGGCAGTTACGGCTATGGCTACACCTTC.

This chain joins TRBV5-6 and TRBJ1-2; D gene unclear. V shed 1 base and J shed 8 bases, with 9 bases lying between them. CDR3 length: 12 residues. Germline CDR1 SGHDT, CDR2 YYEEEE. CDR3 protein: CASSLFRSGYTF. CDR3 coding DNA: TGTGCCAGCAGCTTGTTTCGGAGCGGCTACACCTTC. Complete variable domain (other parts from reference TRBV5-6 and TRBJ1-2): DAGVTQSPTHLIKTRGQQVTLRCSPKSGHDTVSWYQQALGQGPQFIFQYYEEEERQRGNFPDRFSGHQFPNYSSELNVNALLLGDSALYLCASSLFRSGYTFGSGTRLTVV.

The chain couples TRBV14 to TRBJ1-1; unclear D gene. The CDR3 contains 13 residues. Trimming cost V 7 bases and J 2 bases, with 11 bases left between them. Germline-derived CDR1 and CDR2 are SGHDN and FVKESK. CDR3 residues: CASTGQPNTEAFF. The CDR3 DNA reads as TGTGCCAGCACTGGGCAGCCTAACACTGAAGCTTTCTTT.

The V and J genes are TRBV4-2 and TRBJ1-1; 8 bases are a match to TRBD1. V was pared by 5 bases and J by 4 bases, with 3 bases of the junction left unmatched. The CDR3 is made up of 13 amino acids. Germline CDR1 is LGHNA and CDR2 is YNFKEQ. CDR3 region: CASSGGTGTEAFF. The CDR3 nucleotides read TGTGCCAGCAGCGGGGGGACAGGCACTGAAGCTTTCTTT.

The rearrangement uses TRBV5-1 and TRBJ2-7; 9 bases are shared with TRBD1. This CDR3 is 16 amino acids long. CDR1 SGHRS and CDR2 YFSETQ come from the germline V gene. With 0 bases clipped from V and 3 bases from J, the junction kept 7 bases outside the gene matches. The CDR3, as DNA: TGCGCCAGCAGCTTGGCCGGTTGGGACAGGGACTACGAGCAGTACTTC. This codes for CASSLAGWDRDYEQYF. Based on the CDR3 plus reference TRBV5-1 and TRBJ2-7, the full variable domain is KAGVTQTPRYLIKTRGQQVTLSCSPISGHRSVSWYQQTPGQGLQFLFEYFSETQRNKGNFPGRFSGRQFSNSRSEMNVSTLELGDSALYLCASSLAGWDRDYEQYFGPGTRLTVT.